The 30 T cell receptor beta chains given below trace back to one sample, sequenced in a study of post-analysis software for immune sequencing data. Findings and limits, study-wide: Patients showed TRBV5-6, TRBV5-1 and TRBV20-1 among four to six TRBV segments more frequent than in controls.

cDNA libraries of TCR beta carried unique molecular identifiers. MiXCR, run by TCRdb on the PCR reads, gives a single entry per CDR3 protein. The sample holds around 710,000 distinct CDR3 sequences, 40% to 55% seen once. These TCRs are of unknown antigen specificity. Sequencing was done on a sample of blood. These receptors were taken from a girl aged 10 to 17 with multiple sclerosis.

The chain uses TRBV15 and TRBJ2-2; D might be TRBD1 (6 bases). V lost 0 bases and J 1 base, leaving 9 bases between the germline ends. CDR3 length: 16 amino acids. Germline CDR1 and CDR2: LNHNV and YYDKDF (reference sequence). CDR3 sequence reads: CATSRDQGQNTGELFF. The CDR3 DNA reads TGTGCCACCAGCAGAGACCAGGGACAGAACACCGGGGAGCTGTTTTTT.

The table lists this clonotype with a few counts. The chain carries TRBV20-1 and TRBJ2-4; 7 bases line up with TRBD2. Germline CDR1 and CDR2: DFQATT and SNEGSKA (reference sequence). The CDR3 sequence is 15 residues long. V dropped 1 base and J dropped 4; count of bases not matched to a gene: 7. CDR3 nucleotides: TGCAGTGCTAGAGCGGACTCCGGGGGGAAAAACATTCAGTACTTC. Protein product: CSARADSGGKNIQYF.

The chain couples TRBV6-5 to TRBJ2-3; TRBD2 agrees at 14 bases. With 7 bases clipped from V and 6 bases from J, the junction kept 6 bases outside the gene matches. CDR3 size: 15 residues. CDR1 MNHEY and CDR2 SVGAGI come from the germline V gene. CDR3 protein: CASTSGLAGADTQYF. The CDR3 DNA reads TGTGCCAGCACCTCGGGACTAGCGGGAGCGGATACGCAGTATTTT.

The chain links TRBV6-5 to TRBJ2-1; no clear D. The CDR3 has 18 amino acids. Trimming took 0 bases from V and 0 from J, leaving 15 bases between them. Germline V gives CDR1 MNHEY, CDR2 SVGAGI. The CDR3 here is CASSYSKSAVSSYNEQFF. CDR3 coding DNA: TGTGCCAGCAGTTACTCGAAGTCTGCGGTAAGCTCCTACAATGAGCAGTTCTTC.

The chain recombines TRBV6-6 with TRBJ2-7; TRBD1 agrees at 9 bases. The CDR3 length is 15 residues. J lost 3 bases, V lost 0 bases, and 3 bases had no gene match. CDR1 and CDR2 (germline): MNHNY, SVGAGI (reference sequence). CDR3 nucleotides: TGTGCCAGCAGTTACTCCCGGGACAGGGACTACGAGCAGTACTTC. This encodes CASSYSRDRDYEQYF.

This clonotype turned up a few times. The rearrangement joins TRBV20-1 to TRBJ2-7; maybe TRBD2 (6 bases). CDR1 DFQATT and CDR2 SNEGSKA come from the germline V gene (reference sequence). CDR3 length: 13 residues. The germline V and J ends were trimmed by 6 bases and 0 bases, with 12 bases remaining between them. CDR3 coding DNA: TGCAGTGCCCCGGACTATTCCTCCTACGAGCAGTACTTC. Protein sequence: CSAPDYSSYEQYF.

This clonotype was detected ten times or more. The chain uses TRBV4-1 and TRBJ2-4, with 10 positions matching TRBD2. The CDR3 totals 19 residues. Germline CDR1 is MGHRA and CDR2 is YSYEKL. V shed 0 bases and J 1 base; nucleotides not matched to a gene: 9. The CDR3 is CASSQDAASGRLAKNIQYF. CDR3 sequence (DNA): TGCGCCAGCAGCCAAGACGCGGCTAGCGGGAGACTGGCCAAAAACATTCAGTACTTC.

V and J are TRBV2 and TRBJ1-5; 10 nucleotides match TRBD1. Germline V gene sequence: CDR1 SNHLY, CDR2 FYNNEI. The CDR3 length is 18 residues. Germline trimming cut 5 bases from V and 4 bases from J; bases unmatched to any gene: 14. CDR3 sequence reads: CASSSDRGLLLLNQPQHF. CDR3 nucleotide sequence: TGTGCCAGCAGTTCCGACAGGGGGCTCTTACTTTTAAATCAGCCCCAGCATTTT.

This clonotype showed up just a few times. V and J are TRBV20-1 and TRBJ2-7; D remains ambiguous. Trimming removed 2 bases at V and 6 bases at J, with 17 bases between. The length of the CDR3 is 14 residues. Germline CDR1 is DFQATT and CDR2 is SNEGSKA (reference sequence). CDR3 nucleotide sequence: TGCAGTGCTAGAAGTCGACGGCCCCTGGGCGAGCAGTACTTC. This codes for CSARSRRPLGEQYF.

This rearrangement joins TRBV5-5 to TRBJ2-1; a possible D gene is TRBD2 (5 bases). The J call could be wrong; TRBJ2-7 is a better fit for the DNA end. The CDR3 is 15 residues long. The germline gives CDR1 SGHKS, CDR2 YYEKEE (reference sequence). This chain's CDR3 is CASSPRGLFSNEQYF. The DNA for the CDR3 is TGTGCCAGCAGCCCCCGGGGATTGTTTTCCAATGAGCAGTACTTC.

The chain is built from TRBV4-1 and TRBJ2-3; a possible D gene is TRBD2 (5 bases). The CDR3 sequence is 15 residues long. V dropped 0 bases and J dropped 5 bases, with 12 bases sitting between them. Germline V gene lookup returns CDR1 MGHRA and CDR2 YSYEKL. The CDR3 region has the DNA TGCGCCAGCAGCCAAGAGAGCGGCCGCAGAGATACGCAGTATTTT. This codes for CASSQESGRRDTQYF.

The rearrangement joins TRBV4-3 to TRBJ2-1, with 9 nucleotides matching TRBD2. CDR3 size: 18 residues. Germline CDR1 and CDR2: LGHNA and YSLEER. Germline trimming cut 1 base from V and 2 bases from J; bases unmatched to any gene: 9. This CDR3 is CASSQVISGRTTYNEQFF. CDR3 coding DNA: TGCGCCAGCAGCCAAGTAATCAGCGGGAGGACCACCTACAATGAGCAGTTCTTC.

This clonotype was counted between two and nine times. The rearrangement uses TRBV6-6 and TRBJ2-2; D is undetermined. The CDR3 covers 15 residues. CDR1 and CDR2 (germline): MNHNY, SVGAGI (reference sequence). V lost 7 bases and J 1 base, leaving 13 bases between the germline ends. CDR3 nucleotides: TGTGCCAGCAATTCTCGCGGACGGAACACCGGGGAGCTGTTTTTT. Its translation is CASNSRGRNTGELFF.

This clonotype was recorded a few times. This chain connects TRBV28 to TRBJ2-1; TRBD2 agrees at 15 bases. Germline V CDR1 and CDR2: MDHEN, SYDVKM. Trimming removed 4 bases from V and 4 bases from J; junction bases left unmatched: 2. The CDR3 runs to 16 residues. CDR3 region: CASSWGTSGRYNEQFF. As DNA, the CDR3 is TGTGCCAGCAGTTGGGGGACTAGCGGGAGGTACAATGAGCAGTTCTTC.

The chain employs TRBV29-1 and TRBJ2-2, with 11 nucleotides matching TRBD1. This CDR3 is built from 14 residues. CDR1 and CDR2 from the germline V gene are SQVTM and ANQGSEA. With V trimmed by 6 bases and J by 7 bases, 7 bases remained unmatched. CDR3 coding DNA: TGCAGCGTCACCGGGACAGGGGGAATCGGGGAGCTGTTTTTT. Residues: CSVTGTGGIGELFF.

This clonotype was counted at least ten times. This sequence joins TRBV9 and TRBJ2-5, with D hard to call. The V gene lost 0 bases and the J gene lost 7 bases, with 16 bases spanning the gap. The CDR3 spans 15 residues. Germline V CDR1 and CDR2: SGDLS, YYNGEE. The CDR3 sequence is CASSVGSDLTGTQYF. CDR3 bases: TGTGCCAGCAGCGTAGGATCGGACCTTACGGGGACCCAGTACTTC. Variable domain in full (rest from reference TRBV9 and TRBJ2-5): DSGVTQTPKHLITATGQRVTLRCSPRSGDLSVYWYQQSLDQGLQFLIQYYNGEERAKGNILERFSAQQFPDLHSELNLSSLELGDSALYFCASSVGSDLTGTQYFGPGTRLLVL.

The rearrangement links TRBV12-3 or TRBV12-4 to TRBJ2-3, with D possibly being TRBD2 (5 bases). This CDR3 contains 16 residues. V shed 4 bases and J shed 5 bases, with 19 bases lying between them. The CDR3 nucleotides read TGTGCCAGCAGTTCTCCGGGGTTTTCGTCGAGAGATACGCAGTATTTT. As protein: CASSSPGFSSRDTQYF.

This clonotype was observed a few times. V and J are TRBV12-3 or TRBV12-4 and TRBJ2-4, with a weak D call TRBD1 (6 bases). V lost 4 bases and J lost 0, with 10 bases in between. The CDR3 length is 15 residues. CDR3 nucleotide sequence: TGTGCCAGCAGTTCCCCAGGGGTAGCCAAAAACATTCAGTACTTC. It yields the protein CASSSPGVAKNIQYF.

This clonotype was picked up a small number of times. V gene TRBV15 combines with J gene TRBJ1-4; D gene ambiguous. The CDR3 consists of 16 residues. Deletions cut 4 bases from V and 3 bases from J, with 15 bases between. The germline V gene encodes CDR1 LNHNV and CDR2 YYDKDF (reference sequence). This CDR3 is CATSTGYTAANEKLFF. The CDR3 DNA reads TGTGCCACCAGCACGGGATACACGGCGGCTAATGAAAAACTGTTTTTT.

The chain couples TRBV6-5 to TRBJ2-5, with 7 positions matching TRBD2. The CDR3 has 19 amino acids. The germline gives CDR1 MNHEY, CDR2 SVGAGI. Unmatched junction bases numbered 16, after V lost 1 base and J lost 2 bases. The chain's CDR3 is CASSYFPFRRGSGQETQYF. CDR3 nucleotide sequence: TGTGCCAGCAGTTACTTCCCCTTTCGACGCGGGAGTGGGCAAGAGACCCAGTACTTC.

The chain couples TRBV2 to TRBJ1-1; D is unresolved. V was trimmed by 3 bases and J by 7 bases, leaving 9 bases between them. This CDR3 is 12 amino acids long. In germline, CDR1 is SNHLY, CDR2 FYNNEI. The CDR3 region has the DNA TGTGCCAGCAGTGACAGCCGCCTTGAAGCTTTCTTT. Translating gives CASSDSRLEAFF.

The rearrangement links TRBV6-6 to TRBJ1-6; D is perhaps TRBD1 (5 bases). The CDR3 runs 16 residues. V dropped 3 bases and J dropped 2 bases, with 11 bases sitting between them. Germline V gene sequence: CDR1 MNHNY, CDR2 SVGAGI (reference sequence). The CDR3 here is CASSYDNRTYNSPLHF. The CDR3 region has the DNA TGTGCCAGCAGTTATGATAACAGGACCTATAATTCACCCCTCCACTTT.

V usage is TRBV7-9 and J usage is TRBJ1-5; no definite D call. Trimming removed 5 bases at V and 4 bases at J, with 9 bases between. The CDR3 is 13 amino acids. CDR1 is SEHNR, CDR2 FQNEAQ, per germline (reference sequence). The CDR3 coding sequence is TGTGCCAGCAGCCTACAAACGAATCAGCCCCAGCATTTT. This encodes CASSLQTNQPQHF. The whole variable domain, remainder taken from reference TRBV7-9 and TRBJ1-5, is DTGVSQNPRHKITKRGQNVTFRCDPISEHNRLYWYRQTLGQGPEFLTYFQNEAQLEKSRLLSDRFSAERPKGSFSTLEIQRTEQGDSAMYLCASSLQTNQPQHFGDGTRLSIL.

This clonotype was recorded many times. The chain joins TRBV24-1 to TRBJ2-6; 9 bases map to TRBD2. Germline loops: CDR1 KGHDR, CDR2 SFDVKD. This CDR3 contains 16 residues. Trimming took 9 bases from V and 3 from J; bases not matched to a gene: 8. The CDR3 coding sequence is TGTGCCACCGGAAATAGCGGGAGTCATGGGGCCAACGTCCTGACTTTC. Translating gives CATGNSGSHGANVLTF.

CDR3 region: CASSPPGLAGVGSYNEQFF. CDR3 DNA: TGTGCCAGCAGCCCTCCGGGACTAGCGGGAGTAGGCTCCTACAATGAGCAGTTCTTC. The chain links TRBV6-1 to TRBJ2-1, with 14 nucleotides matching TRBD2. CDR1 and CDR2 (germline): MNHNS, SASEGT. V lost 6 bases and J lost 0; bases outside the gene matches: 10. The length of the CDR3 is 19 residues.

The V call is TRBV12-3 or TRBV12-4, the J call TRBJ2-1; TRBD2 agrees at 9 bases. CDR3 length: 19 amino acids. V dropped 1 base and J dropped 0; count of bases not matched to a gene: 10. CDR3 residues: CASSLGGKLTSGSYNEQFF. In DNA form, the CDR3 reads TGTGCCAGCAGTTTAGGCGGAAAGCTGACTAGCGGCTCCTACAATGAGCAGTTCTTC.

The V and J genes are TRBV12-3 or TRBV12-4 and TRBJ1-2, with unresolved D. V dropped 3 bases and J dropped 5 bases, with 10 bases sitting between them. The CDR3 contains 13 residues. DNA for the CDR3: TGTGCCAGCAGTTTTGGTATTAGATATGGCTACACCTTC. Translated: CASSFGIRYGYTF.

The chain carries TRBV30 and TRBJ1-1; D might be TRBD1 (6 bases). Trimming took off 8 bases at V and 1 base at J, with 20 bases between the two ends. CDR3 length equals 15 residues. CDR1 is GTSNPN, CDR2 SVGIG, per germline (reference sequence). CDR3 in amino acids: CAASTLRGANTEAFF. CDR3 in DNA: TGTGCCGCCTCAACCCTTAGGGGGGCGAACACTGAAGCTTTCTTT.

The chain is built from TRBV24-1 and TRBJ2-4; D ambiguous. The DNA matches TRBJ2-7 better at its end, which makes the J call doubtful. Looked up from germline, CDR1 is KGHDR and CDR2 is SFDVKD. The CDR3 loop spans 16 amino acids. CDR3 amino acids: CATSDSGPDGIGEQYF. DNA for the CDR3: TGTGCCACCAGTGATTCGGGCCCAGACGGCATCGGCGAGCAGTACTTC.

The chain combines TRBV24-1 with TRBJ2-7; TRBD2 might be the D (6 bases). The end of the DNA is better explained by TRBJ2-5, so the J call may be wrong. CDR3 length equals 17 residues. The germline gives CDR1 KGHDR, CDR2 SFDVKD. CDR3 DNA sequence: TGTGCCACCAGTGATCTAGCGTCCGCGGGATTGAGAGAGACCCAGTACTTC. Translated: CATSDLASAGLRETQYF.